Below are 8 T cell receptor beta chains sequenced from a single sample in a study of CD4 T cells in relation to SARS-CoV-2 and coronaviruses (dated by TCRdb to the early 2020s). CD4+ T cells from unexposed donors were collected before the COVID-19 pandemic (2011-2018). Following 10 days of culture, the EasySep CD4+ T cell isolation kit was used to isolate CD4+ T cells. What these receptors recognize is not known. The library was made by the immunoSEQ multiplex PCR assay. Drawn from immuneACCESS, this table holds only the in-frame rearrangements with V and J called that TCRdb kept. Clones are partly lost; checked studies trace under half to an unresolved V gene and leave the rest unexplained. A total of approximately 20,000 clones appear in this sample, about 86% of them only once. The top ten hold around a tenth of the sample. Sequencing used CD4+ T cells from PBMCs, cultured in vitro. The receptors shown here come from a human donor in good health.

The genes are TRBV9 and TRBJ1-1; maybe TRBD1 (5 bases). The CDR3 covers 15 residues. Per the germline V gene, CDR1 is SGDLS and CDR2 is YYNGEE. V lost 4 bases, J lost 4 bases, and 17 bases lay in between. The CDR3 loop is CASSPSGGGGTEAFF. The CDR3 DNA reads TGTGCCAGCAGCCCATCTGGAGGTGGGGGCACTGAAGCTTTCTTT.

This rearrangement joins TRBV6-5 to TRBJ2-1, with TRBD2 identical over 9 bases. Germline CDR1 MNHEY, CDR2 SVGAGI. This CDR3 region has 15 residues. V was clipped by 10 bases and J by 2 bases; unmatched bases: 9. CDR3 loop: CANGASGAAYNEQFF. The CDR3 bases are TGTGCCAACGGGGCTAGCGGGGCGGCCTACAATGAGCAGTTCTTC.

The chain recombines TRBV6-1 with TRBJ1-5; 8 bases match TRBD1. The ends lost 2 bases at V and 7 bases at J; junction bases unmatched: 13. This CDR3 has 17 residues. Germline V gene data show CDR1 as MNHNS and CDR2 as SASEGT. The CDR3 DNA sequence: TGTGCCAGCAGTGAAAGAGTCTTTGTCGACAGGGGACAGCCCCAGCATTTT. The encoded protein is CASSERVFVDRGQPQHF.

This rearrangement joins TRBV6-5 to TRBJ1-2; D ambiguous. Germline assignment: CDR1 MNHEY and CDR2 SVGAGI. The CDR3 is 12 amino acids. Trimming removed 6 bases at V and 4 bases at J, with 9 bases between. Here the CDR3 DNA reads TGTGCCAGCAGCCGCGGGCCCTATGGCTACACCTTC. This encodes CASSRGPYGYTF.

The sample holds one count of this clone. This chain connects TRBV18 to TRBJ1-1, with 8 bases matching TRBD1. Germline CDR1 reads KGHSH; CDR2 reads LQKENI. The CDR3 consists of 16 residues. V lost 3 bases to trimming and J lost 2 bases; unmatched junction nucleotides: 8. CDR3 DNA sequence: TGTGCCAGCTCACCCCCGGGCCAGGGGGCAAACACTGAAGCTTTCTTT. Its protein product is CASSPPGQGANTEAFF.

The gene calls are TRBV7-6 and TRBJ2-5; 13 bases align to TRBD2. J lost 1 base, V lost 5 bases, and 4 bases had no gene match. The germline gives CDR1 SGHVS, CDR2 FNYEAQ. This CDR3 spans 16 amino acids. This CDR3 is CASSQRLAGGQETQYF. Here the CDR3 DNA reads TGTGCCAGCAGCCAAAGACTAGCGGGGGGCCAAGAGACCCAGTACTTC.

The chain is built from TRBV5-1 and TRBJ1-3; 11 bases are shared with TRBD1. The CDR3 contains 17 residues. V gave up 4 bases and J gave up 0 bases; unmatched junction bases: 6. Germline values: CDR1 SGHRS, CDR2 YFSETQ. The CDR3 nucleotides read TGCGCCAGCAGCCCGGGGACAGGGGGGAACTCTGGAAACACCATATATTTT. Its protein product is CASSPGTGGNSGNTIYF. The full variable domain, with the rest looked up from reference TRBV5-1 and TRBJ1-3, is KAGVTQTPRYLIKTRGQQVTLSCSPISGHRSVSWYQQTPGQGLQFLFEYFSETQRNKGNFPGRFSGRQFSNSRSEMNVSTLELGDSALYLCASSPGTGGNSGNTIYFGEGSWLTVV.

The chain joins TRBV19 to TRBJ1-1, with D maybe TRBD1 (5 bases). Trimming took 7 bases from V and 1 from J, leaving 13 bases between them. This CDR3 contains 14 residues. Germline V gene lookup returns CDR1 LNHDA and CDR2 SQIVND (reference sequence). The CDR3 nucleotides are TGTGCCAGTACCTATCAGGGAGGGAACACTGAAGCTTTCTTT. This encodes CASTYQGGNTEAFF.